One and the same sample provided the 30 T cell receptor beta chains below, sequenced in a study of T cells in Graves' hyperthyroidism and ophthalmopathy. TCR beta CDR3 regions were amplified from RNA. The HTBI primer set was used in a first-round RT-PCR of the TCR CDR3. One entry per CDR3 protein results from TCRdb running MiXCR on the multiplex PCR reads. The sample shows a few hundred thousand distinct CDR3 sequences, about 43% of them seen only once. Sequences were obtained from peripheral blood or thyroid tissue (not recorded which). These receptors were collected from an adult woman with Graves' disease, either hyperthyroidism or ophthalmopathy (not recorded which).

To note about this clonotype: One end of the junction fails to match germline, which may point to a read error. The V and J genes are TRBV12-3 or TRBV12-4 and TRBJ1-1, with no clear D. CDR3 length equals 13 residues. CDR3 nucleotide sequence: TGTGCCACCAGTTTCGATCGGAACACTGAAGCCTTCTTT. It specifies CATSFDRNTEAFF.

The chain joins TRBV7-8 to TRBJ2-2, with 7 positions matching TRBD2. Germline V lookup: CDR1 SGHVS, CDR2 FQNEAQ. The CDR3 runs 16 residues. After removal of 5 bases from V and 7 bases from J, the junction contained 13 bases not matched to a gene. CDR3 in amino acids: CASSNRTGTGGGELFF. As DNA, the CDR3 is TGTGCCAGCAGCAACCGCACCGGGACGGGGGGCGGGGAGCTGTTTTTT.

The chain links TRBV7-9 to TRBJ1-2, with D possibly TRBD1 on 5 matching bases. The CDR3 totals 16 residues. V lost 1 base and J 12 bases, leaving 24 bases between the germline ends. CDR1 SEHNR and CDR2 FQNEAQ come from the germline V gene (reference sequence). CDR3 nucleotide sequence: TGTGCCAGCAGCTTAGAAGTTAGCGGGACCGGCTCTGGAAACACCTTC. This gives the protein CASSLEVSGTGSGNTF. Based on the CDR3 plus reference TRBV7-9 and TRBJ1-2, the full variable domain is DTGVSQNPRHKITKRGQNVTFRCDPISEHNRLYWYRQTLGQGPEFLTYFQNEAQLEKSRLLSDRFSAERPKGSFSTLEIQRTEQGDSAMYLCASSLEVSGTGSGNTFGSGTRLTVV.

The chain couples TRBV7-8 to TRBJ1-1, with D unclear. Germline loops: CDR1 SGHVS, CDR2 FQNEAQ. V was cut by 5 bases and J by 3 bases, with 13 bases left in between. The length of the CDR3 is 14 residues. The CDR3 bases are TGTGCCAGCAGCGAACATCTCGGGGACACTGAAGCTTTCTTT. This translates into CASSEHLGDTEAFF.

The genes are TRBV27 and TRBJ2-5; D is perhaps TRBD1 (5 bases). The germline V gene has CDR1 MNHEY and CDR2 SMNVEV (reference sequence). The CDR3 loop spans 15 amino acids. V lost 0 bases, J lost 5 bases, and 13 bases lay in between. DNA of the CDR3: TGTGCCAGCAGTTTATCATGGGGCATGATGGAGACCCAGTACTTC. Residues: CASSLSWGMMETQYF.

In its sample, this clonotype was seen once. The chain recombines TRBV4-3 with TRBJ1-2; a weak D match, TRBD1 (5 bases). The germline gives CDR1 LGHNA, CDR2 YSLEER. This CDR3 has 15 residues. V was clipped by 4 bases and J by 4 bases, with 16 bases between them. The CDR3 loop is CASSPEGQGVYGYTF. CDR3 DNA: TGCGCCAGCAGCCCCGAGGGGCAGGGAGTCTATGGCTACACCTTC.

This clonotype was observed at least ten times. V usage is TRBV7-2 and J usage is TRBJ2-7; tentatively, D is TRBD2 (6 bases). The ends were cut back, 3 bases at V and 3 bases at J, with 9 bases in the middle. The CDR3 runs 13 residues. Germline CDR1 reads SGHTA; CDR2 reads FQGNSA. CDR3 residues: CASSFGTFYEQYF. The CDR3 nucleotides are TGTGCCAGCAGCTTCGGGACTTTCTACGAGCAGTACTTC.

This chain links TRBV15 with TRBJ1-2; D unclear. The CDR3 length is 14 residues. Between the trimmed V and J ends, which lost 3 bases and 5 bases, there was a span of 13 bases. The germline V gene has CDR1 LNHNV and CDR2 YYDKDF (reference sequence). CDR3: CATSSEVPQYGYTF. The CDR3 DNA is TGTGCCACCAGCAGTGAAGTCCCACAGTATGGCTACACCTTC.

The V call is TRBV24-1, the J call TRBJ2-6; D possibly corresponds to TRBD1 (6 bases). V gave up 11 bases and J gave up 4 bases, with 14 bases separating them. This CDR3 has 14 residues. Per the germline V gene, CDR1 is KGHDR and CDR2 is SFDVKD. The CDR3 DNA is TGTGCCATATCCCCCGGGACAGGGGCCAACGTCCTGACTTTC. It is translated as CAISPGTGANVLTF.

The table lists this clonotype with a count of one. A read error may produce the germline difference seen at one junction end. The chain has TRBV10-3 and TRBJ1-1; TRBD1 agrees at 7 bases. The CDR3 totals 13 residues. The germline CDR1 and CDR2 sequences are ENHRY and SYGVKD. Here the CDR3 reads CASSGTAYTEAFF. CDR3 sequence (DNA): TGTGCCAGCAGTGGGACAGCCTACACTGAAGCTTTCTTT.

This clonotype was picked up many times. The V gene is TRBV20-1, the J gene TRBJ2-5, with D maybe TRBD1 (6 bases). Trimming pared 1 base from V and 13 bases from J, leaving 13 bases between. This CDR3 contains 11 residues. Germline assignment: CDR1 DFQATT and CDR2 SNEGSKA (reference sequence). CDR3 region: CSARVPQGRYF. CDR3 in DNA: TGCAGTGCTAGAGTCCCCCAGGGGCGGTACTTC.

This chain links TRBV15 with TRBJ2-3; D unclear. V lost 0 bases and J lost 5, with 9 bases in between. Germline CDR1 and CDR2: LNHNV and YYDKDF (reference sequence). The CDR3 covers 14 residues. CDR3 protein: CATSREGKGDTQYF. The CDR3 DNA sequence: TGTGCCACCAGCAGAGAAGGGAAGGGAGATACGCAGTATTTT.

This clonotype was seen at least ten times. CDR3 coding DNA: TGTGCCAGCAGTAGGGGTACCCACGAGCAGTACTTC. As protein: CASSRGTHEQYF. The chain uses TRBV2 and TRBJ2-7; the D gene is possibly TRBD1 (5 bases). CDR1 and CDR2 from the germline V gene are SNHLY and FYNNEI. The CDR3 is made up of 12 amino acids. Trimming cost V 5 bases and J 5 bases, with 10 bases left between them.

The genes are TRBV7-2 and TRBJ2-5, with D perhaps matching TRBD1 (6 bases). The V gene lost 5 bases and the J gene lost 5 bases, with 21 bases spanning the gap. This CDR3 contains 16 residues. CDR1 SGHTA and CDR2 FQGNSA come from the germline V gene. CDR3 residues: CASSPLPGQGYETQYF. The CDR3 region has the DNA TGTGCCAGCAGCCCCCTCCCGGGACAAGGATACGAGACCCAGTACTTC.

This clonotype turned up a few times. J is TRBJ1-2 and V is TRBV11-2; 7 positions agree with TRBD1. V lost 0 bases to trimming and J lost 3 bases; unmatched junction nucleotides: 1. Germline V gene lookup returns CDR1 SGHAT and CDR2 FQNNGV. This CDR3 comprises 14 residues. The CDR3 sequence: CASSLDRGDYGYTF. The CDR3 DNA reads as TGTGCCAGCAGCTTAGACAGGGGGGACTATGGCTACACCTTC.

The chain has TRBV7-9 and TRBJ1-2; TRBD1 matches 9 bases. There are 16 residues in the CDR3. J was trimmed by 5 bases and V by 5 bases; bases with no gene match: 12. The germline V gene encodes CDR1 SEHNR and CDR2 FQNEAQ (reference sequence). The CDR3 reads CASSQRGTGKGYGYTF. The CDR3 DNA follows: TGTGCCAGCAGCCAACGGGGGACAGGGAAGGGTTATGGCTACACCTTC.

The gene calls are TRBV29-1 and TRBJ1-6; D not certain. With 5 bases removed from V and 6 bases from J, the gap between germline ends came to 11 bases. Per the germline V gene, CDR1 is SQVTM and CDR2 is ANQGSEA. This CDR3 is built from 13 residues. The CDR3 here is CSVMEQINSPLHF. The CDR3 coding sequence is TGCAGCGTTATGGAACAGATTAATTCACCCCTCCACTTT.

This clonotype was seen ten or more times. Here the CDR3 DNA reads TGTGCCAGCAGTCGCGACACAACCTCCTACGAGCAGTACTTC. Residues: CASSRDTTSYEQYF. V and J are TRBV27 and TRBJ2-7; unclear D gene. There are 14 residues in the CDR3. Germline CDR1 and CDR2: MNHEY and SMNVEV (reference sequence). The V gene lost 5 bases and the J gene lost 0 bases, with 11 bases spanning the gap.

In DNA form, the CDR3 reads TGTGCCAGCAGACTCACAGGGGGTGGCCAGCCCCAGCATTTT. Its protein product is CASRLTGGGQPQHF. The chain links TRBV27 to TRBJ1-5; 8 bases match TRBD1. With 6 bases clipped from V and 7 bases from J, the junction kept 8 bases outside the gene matches. CDR1 is MNHEY, CDR2 SMNVEV, per germline (reference sequence). The CDR3 sequence is 14 residues long.

This clonotype has a single count. Without the conserved terminal phenylalanine or tryptophan, this CDR3 likely stems from a read error. The DNA is omitted, as the CDR3 cannot be located on it reliably, and the CDR3 follows TCRdb's listing. V and J are TRBV7-9 and TRBJ1-3; the table calls TRBD1, which could not be checked here. Per germline, CDR1 SEHNR and CDR2 FQNEAQ (reference sequence). The CDR3 region is 10 residues in length, termini included. The CDR3 sequence is CASSARGPNT.

This clonotype occurred many times. The chain has TRBV20-1 and TRBJ2-7; 7 bases align to TRBD1. There are 13 residues in the CDR3. Germline CDR1 and CDR2: DFQATT and SNEGSKA (reference sequence). J lost 2 bases, V lost 1 base, and 2 bases had no gene match. In DNA, the CDR3 is TGCAGTGCTAGAGGGGACAGTACCTACGAGCAGTACTTC. Amino acids: CSARGDSTYEQYF.

V usage is TRBV2 and J usage is TRBJ1-2; unclear D gene. This CDR3 region has 13 residues. The V gene lost 2 bases and the J gene lost 8 bases, with 12 bases spanning the gap. Looked up from germline, CDR1 is SNHLY and CDR2 is FYNNEI. The CDR3 bases are TGTGCCAGCAGTGAAAACGGTTTGGACGGCTACACCTTC. It translates to CASSENGLDGYTF.

A note on this clonotype: Just one base apart from a much larger clone, this may be a read error. This chain connects TRBV12-3 or TRBV12-4 to TRBJ1-1; D ambiguous. The length of the CDR3 is 13 residues. Here the CDR3 reads CATLFTLGTEALF. Written as DNA, the CDR3 is TGTGCCACTCTATTCACCCTGGGCACTGAAGCTCTCTTT.

This chain connects TRBV6-6 to TRBJ2-7; D tentatively fits TRBD1 or TRBD2 (5 bases each). The CDR3 totals 15 residues. Trimming pared 0 bases from V and 7 bases from J, leaving 16 bases between. In germline, CDR1 is MNHNY, CDR2 SVGAGI (reference sequence). CDR3 sequence (DNA): TGTGCCAGCAGTTACTCGAGACTACCCCCAGGGGAGCAGTACTTC. Translated: CASSYSRLPPGEQYF.

This clonotype was counted many times. In nucleotides, the CDR3 is TGTGCCATCAGCATAGGGGGCGAATACGAGCAGTACTTC. This gives the protein CAISIGGEYEQYF. The chain uses TRBV10-3 and TRBJ2-7, with 7 bases that match TRBD1. J lost 4 bases, V lost 6 bases, and 6 bases had no gene match. This CDR3 is built from 13 residues. Germline V gene sequence: CDR1 ENHRY, CDR2 SYGVKD.

This clonotype was seen many times. The chain carries TRBV20-1 and TRBJ1-4; D is unclear. The V end lost 6 bases, the J end lost 7 bases, and 18 bases lay between the germline ends. CDR3 length equals 14 residues. Germline CDR1 and CDR2: DFQATT and SNEGSKA (reference sequence). The CDR3 DNA follows: TGCAGTGCGGCTCCGGCATCACGGAGTGAAAAACTGTTTTTT. This encodes CSAAPASRSEKLFF.

There are many counts of this clonotype. At one end, the junction sequence differs from germline, possibly due to a read error. This chain links TRBV7-2 with TRBJ2-7, with D perhaps TRBD1 (5 bases). There are 12 residues in the CDR3. From germline, CDR1 is SGHTA and CDR2 FQGNSA. The CDR3 nucleotides are TGTGCCAGCGGACCACTCGACAGTCGGCCCTCCTTC. It encodes CASGPLDSRPSF.

At least ten counts were recorded for this clonotype. This chain uses TRBV7-6 with TRBJ2-5; TRBD2 matches at 7 bases. The V and J ends lost 1 base and 4 bases, in that order; junction bases with no gene match: 12. The CDR3 covers 17 residues. Germline loops: CDR1 SGHVS, CDR2 FNYEAQ. CDR3 sequence: CASSLGRRERDGETQYF. CDR3 DNA: TGTGCCAGCAGCTTAGGGAGGAGAGAGCGGGACGGAGAGACCCAGTACTTC.

At least ten counts were recorded for this clonotype. V and J are TRBV5-1 and TRBJ1-2, with D unresolved. V dropped 4 bases and J dropped 2 bases, with 9 bases sitting between them. Germline-derived CDR1 and CDR2 are SGHRS and YFSETQ. The CDR3 runs 13 residues. The CDR3 sequence: CASSPAENYGYTF. The CDR3 DNA reads as TGCGCCAGCAGCCCGGCTGAAAACTATGGCTACACCTTC.

About this clonotype itself: A read error may account for a junction end that differs from germline. The chain uses TRBV7-2 and TRBJ2-5; D is ambiguous. CDR1 SGHTA and CDR2 FQGNSA come from the germline V gene. The CDR3 is 14 residues long. DNA for the CDR3: TGCGCCAGCAGCCAAGATAGTTCTGGAGAGACCCAGTACTTC. It is translated as CASSQDSSGETQYF. Looking up the rest from reference TRBV7-2 and TRBJ2-5 gives the full variable domain: GAGVSQSPSNKVTEKGKDVELRCDPISGHTALYWYRQSLGQGLEFLIYFQGNSAPDKSGLPSDRFSAERTGGSVSTLTIQRTQQEDSAVYLCASSQDSSGETQYFGPGTRLLVL.